The 30 T cell receptor beta chains below all came from one sample that was sequenced in a study of vaccination and CD4 T cells after COVID-19. Treatment of the sample: 10-day PBMC culture with coronavirus spike peptide pools or control peptides (ViraFEST assay). The Oncomine TCR Beta short-read assay sequenced DNA from cultured CD4+ T cells. TCRdb re-derived calls from the PCR reads in MiXCR, one entry per CDR3 protein. The sample yields approximately 15,000 distinct CDR3 sequences, 30% seen once. These receptors are not linked to any known antigen. Sequenced: cultured CD4+ T cells from blood. These receptors were collected from a human donor with COVID-19.

This clonotype was recorded a few times. This rearrangement joins TRBV27 to TRBJ1-1; no reliable D call. This CDR3 has 13 residues. Germline V gene data show CDR1 as MNHEY and CDR2 as SMNVEV (reference sequence). Trimming removed 7 bases from V and 0 bases from J, with 9 bases in between. Written as DNA, the CDR3 is TGTGCCAGCATCGGGGTTATGAACACTGAAGCTTTCTTT. It yields the protein CASIGVMNTEAFF.

The rearrangement links TRBV4-2 to TRBJ2-6; D is unclear. The V and J ends lost 0 bases and 1 base respectively, with 4 bases between them. Germline lookup yields CDR1 LGHNA and CDR2 YNFKEQ. The CDR3 spans 15 residues. The CDR3 DNA sequence: TGTGCCAGCAGCCAAGAGGGGTCTGGGGCCAACGTCCTGACTTTC. It specifies CASSQEGSGANVLTF.

There are a few counts of this clonotype. The chain employs TRBV2 and TRBJ1-5, with TRBD1 matching 7 bases. The germline V gene encodes CDR1 SNHLY and CDR2 FYNNEI. This CDR3 comprises 14 residues. V lost 5 bases to trimming and J lost 4 bases; unmatched junction nucleotides: 5. CDR3 nucleotides: TGTGCCAGCAGTCGGGACAGCAAGAATCAGCCCCAGCATTTT. Protein product: CASSRDSKNQPQHF.

The table lists this clonotype with a few counts. V and J are TRBV14 and TRBJ2-7; no firm D call. Germline lookup yields CDR1 SGHDN and CDR2 FVKESK. The CDR3 loop spans 15 amino acids. Trimming pared 1 base from V and 0 bases from J, leaving 10 bases between. Written as DNA, the CDR3 is TGTGCCAGCAGCCAAGGAGGCCTCCCCTCCTACGAGCAGTACTTC. Residues: CASSQGGLPSYEQYF.

V gene TRBV6-1 combines with J gene TRBJ2-7; TRBD2 might be the D (5 bases). Germline V gene lookup returns CDR1 MNHNS and CDR2 SASEGT. V was trimmed by 6 bases and J by 0 bases, leaving 21 bases between them. The CDR3 has 17 residues. The CDR3 coding sequence is TGTGCCAGCAGCCCCGTGGGAGCTCCTCCCTCCTCCTACGAGCAGTACTTC. Its protein is CASSPVGAPPSSYEQYF.

The J gene is TRBJ1-1, the V gene TRBV6-1; D possibly corresponds to TRBD1 (5 bases). The CDR3 consists of 15 residues. Germline CDR1 and CDR2: MNHNS and SASEGT. V dropped 7 bases and J dropped 6 bases, with 21 bases sitting between them. The CDR3 spells CASTFIGTAGSEAFF. CDR3 nucleotide sequence: TGTGCCAGCACTTTCATTGGGACGGCTGGGTCTGAAGCTTTCTTT.

This clonotype has a handful of counts. The rearrangement uses TRBV7-2 and TRBJ1-2; TRBD1 matches at 7 bases. J gave up 7 bases and V 1 base, and 9 bases lay outside the gene matches. Per the germline V gene, CDR1 is SGHTA and CDR2 is FQGNSA. The CDR3 is 15 amino acids. CDR3 sequence: CASSLGGTEGLGYTF. In DNA form, the CDR3 reads TGTGCCAGCAGCTTAGGTGGGACAGAGGGTCTTGGCTACACCTTC.

This clonotype occurred a few times. The chain links TRBV7-9 to TRBJ1-1; 7 bases are shared with TRBD1. Losses at the gene ends were 5 bases for V and 2 bases for J; bases not matched to a gene: 5. Looked up from germline, CDR1 is SEHNR and CDR2 is FQNEAQ (reference sequence). The CDR3 is made up of 14 amino acids. The chain's CDR3 is CASSARDSNTEAFF. In nucleotides, the CDR3 is TGTGCCAGCAGCGCCCGGGACAGTAACACTGAAGCTTTCTTT.

The CDR3 nucleotides read TGTGCCAGCAGCTCCCGGACAGGGGGCCCCCATGGCTACACCTTC. Translating gives CASSSRTGGPHGYTF. The chain recombines TRBV5-4 with TRBJ1-2; 11 bases agree with TRBD1. V lost 3 bases to trimming and J lost 6 bases; unmatched junction nucleotides: 7. CDR1 and CDR2 (germline): SGHNT, YYREEE (reference sequence). This CDR3 spans 15 amino acids. Full variable domain (outside the CDR3, taken from reference TRBV5-4 and TRBJ1-2): ETGVTQSPTHLIKTRGQQVTLRCSSQSGHNTVSWYQQALGQGPQFIFQYYREEENGRGNFPPRFSGLQFPNYSSELNVNALELDDSALYLCASSSRTGGPHGYTFGSGTRLTVV.

In DNA form, the CDR3 reads TGCGCCAGCAGTAGGACAGGGAGCACAGATACGCAGTATTTT. Its translation is CASSRTGSTDTQYF. V and J are TRBV10-1 and TRBJ2-3, with 8 bases that match TRBD1. CDR1 and CDR2 (germline): WNHNN, SYGVQD (reference sequence). This CDR3 has 14 amino acids. Trimming took 5 bases from V and 0 from J; bases not matched to a gene: 1.

The rearrangement joins TRBV19 to TRBJ1-4, with D possibly TRBD1 on 6 matching bases. CDR3 length: 15 amino acids. V shed 8 bases and J shed 0 bases, with 13 bases lying between them. Looked up from germline, CDR1 is LNHDA and CDR2 is SQIVND (reference sequence). As DNA, the CDR3 is TGTGCCAGTCATGACGGGACACCAACTAATGAAAAACTGTTTTTT. Translating it yields CASHDGTPTNEKLFF.

The chain has TRBV19 and TRBJ1-2, with unresolved D. The CDR3 is made up of 14 amino acids. V lost 7 bases to trimming and J lost 0 bases, with 12 bases between them. CDR1 is LNHDA and CDR2 is SQIVND in the germline V gene (reference sequence). In DNA, the CDR3 is TGTGCCAGTATGAGCGGGGATACTAACTATGGCTACACCTTC. Protein sequence: CASMSGDTNYGYTF. Complete variable domain (other parts from reference TRBV19 and TRBJ1-2): DGGITQSPKYLFRKEGQNVTLSCEQNLNHDAMYWYRQDPGQGLRLIYYSQIVNDFQKGDIAEGYSVSREKKESFPLTVTSAQKNPTAFYLCASMSGDTNYGYTFGSGTRLTVV.

This clonotype was picked up a small number of times. The rearrangement joins TRBV5-1 to TRBJ2-2, with 8 positions matching TRBD1. Germline V gives CDR1 SGHRS, CDR2 YFSETQ. This CDR3 has 15 residues. With V trimmed by 4 bases and J by 3 bases, 5 bases remained unmatched. The CDR3: CASSTGQADTGELFF. In nucleotides, the CDR3 is TGCGCCAGCAGCACGGGACAGGCTGACACCGGGGAGCTGTTTTTT.

V usage is TRBV24-1 and J usage is TRBJ2-1; possibly TRBD1 or TRBD2 for D (5 bases each). Trimming took 5 bases from V and 12 from J, leaving 19 bases between them. This CDR3 spans 14 amino acids. Germline V CDR1 and CDR2: KGHDR, SFDVKD. CDR3 sequence (DNA): TGTGCCACCAGTGCCTCCGGGGCTACGAGTGGGCAGTTCTTC. Protein sequence: CATSASGATSGQFF.

This clonotype showed up just a few times. V and J are TRBV7-2 and TRBJ2-7, with TRBD1 matching 9 bases. Germline V gene data show CDR1 as SGHTA and CDR2 as FQGNSA. The trim removed 5 bases at V and 2 bases at J, leaving 4 bases unmatched. The CDR3 consists of 14 residues. The CDR3 nucleotides are TGTGCCAGCAGCACGGGACAGGGTACCTACGAGCAGTACTTC. Protein product: CASSTGQGTYEQYF.

This clonotype has more than one count but fewer than ten. V usage is TRBV19 and J usage is TRBJ2-3; 11 nucleotides match TRBD1. This CDR3 has 15 residues. V lost 8 bases to trimming and J lost 4 bases; unmatched junction nucleotides: 8. Germline-derived CDR1 and CDR2 are LNHDA and SQIVND (reference sequence). The CDR3 loop is CASGGQGGRADTQYF. The CDR3 DNA is TGTGCCAGTGGGGGACAGGGGGGACGCGCAGATACGCAGTATTTT.

The chain combines TRBV10-2 with TRBJ2-5; 9 bases are shared with TRBD2. The V gene end was trimmed by 0 bases and the J gene end by 10 bases; junction bases not matched to a gene: 6. CDR3 length: 14 residues. Germline V gene data show CDR1 as WSHSY and CDR2 as SAAADI. The CDR3, as DNA: TGCGCCAGCAGTGAGTCGGCGCGGGGGGGCAACCAGTACTTC. This sequence encodes CASSESARGGNQYF.

This chain connects TRBV19 to TRBJ2-1, with 8 bases identical to TRBD1. V lost 7 bases, J lost 5 bases, and 4 bases stayed unmatched. Germline values: CDR1 LNHDA, CDR2 SQIVND (reference sequence). The CDR3 length is 13 residues. This CDR3 is CASKRQGHNEQFF. CDR3 sequence (DNA): TGTGCCAGTAAGAGACAGGGGCACAATGAGCAGTTCTTC. The full variable domain, in which reference TRBV19 and TRBJ2-1 provide the parts outside the CDR3, is DGGITQSPKYLFRKEGQNVTLSCEQNLNHDAMYWYRQDPGQGLRLIYYSQIVNDFQKGDIAEGYSVSREKKESFPLTVTSAQKNPTAFYLCASKRQGHNEQFFGPGTRLTVL.

This chain links TRBV7-2 with TRBJ1-3; 8 nucleotides match TRBD1. The germline V gene has CDR1 SGHTA and CDR2 FQGNSA. The CDR3 is 17 amino acids. V shed 4 bases, J shed 2 bases, and the junction held 10 bases outside the gene matches. CDR3 amino acids: CASSYRGQGIAGNTIYF. CDR3 in DNA: TGTGCCAGCAGCTATAGAGGACAGGGAATCGCTGGAAACACCATATATTTT.

This clonotype was seen a single time. The CDR3 region has the DNA TGTGCCAGCAGTTTAGTCGGGGGGAAAGAGACCCAGTACTTC. It encodes CASSLVGGKETQYF. The chain has TRBV12-3 or TRBV12-4 and TRBJ2-5; 7 bases are shared with TRBD2. V lost 1 base, J lost 3 bases, and 2 bases stayed unmatched. The CDR3 has 14 amino acids.

This chain links TRBV7-2 with TRBJ1-2; D not resolved. Between the trimmed V and J ends, which lost 5 bases and 0 bases, there was a span of 13 bases. CDR3 size: 15 residues. Germline V gene lookup returns CDR1 SGHTA and CDR2 FQGNSA. CDR3 coding DNA: TGTGCCAGCAGCCCGGACCCAGCCACTAACTATGGCTACACCTTC. This translates into CASSPDPATNYGYTF.

This clonotype was counted only a few times. The rearrangement links TRBV20-1 to TRBJ2-4, with TRBD1 matching 7 bases. V lost 4 bases to trimming and J lost 2 bases; unmatched junction nucleotides: 5. Germline CDR1 is DFQATT and CDR2 is SNEGSKA (reference sequence). The length of the CDR3 is 14 residues. The CDR3 sequence is CSANNRGPKNIQYF. CDR3 sequence (DNA): TGCAGTGCTAACAATAGGGGGCCCAAAAACATTCAGTACTTC.

V is TRBV6-1 and J is TRBJ1-5; D is perhaps TRBD1 (6 bases). The ends were cut back, 6 bases at V and 0 bases at J, with 9 bases in the middle. The CDR3 contains 14 residues. CDR1 is MNHNS and CDR2 is SASEGT in the germline V gene. This chain's CDR3 is CASSRTDSNQPQHF. CDR3 DNA sequence: TGTGCCAGCAGCAGGACAGATAGCAATCAGCCCCAGCATTTT.

The count of this clonotype is one. V and J are TRBV6-1 and TRBJ2-7, with 9 bases identical to TRBD1. The CDR3 is 13 residues long. With V trimmed by 6 bases and J by 5 bases, 5 bases remained unmatched. Germline CDR1 and CDR2: MNHNS and SASEGT. Written as DNA, the CDR3 is TGTGCCAGCAGAGCCGGGACAGGGAACGAGCAGTACTTC. This sequence encodes CASRAGTGNEQYF.

The chain uses TRBV7-2 and TRBJ2-7; 7 positions match TRBD2. V was pared by 6 bases and J by 2 bases, with 7 bases of the junction left unmatched. Germline V lookup: CDR1 SGHTA, CDR2 FQGNSA. This CDR3 contains 14 residues. The CDR3 spells CASRVGGIPYEQYF. For the CDR3, the DNA is TGTGCCAGCAGGGTCGGGGGGATACCCTACGAGCAGTACTTC.

J is TRBJ1-6 and V is TRBV11-2; 7 bases fit TRBD1. V gave up 6 bases and J gave up 3 bases; unmatched junction bases: 8. Germline V gene lookup returns CDR1 SGHAT and CDR2 FQNNGV. CDR3 length: 16 amino acids. CDR3 region: CASRPEGAFYNSPLHF. DNA for the CDR3: TGTGCCAGCAGACCCGAGGGGGCCTTCTATAATTCACCCCTCCACTTT. The full variable domain, its missing parts supplied by reference TRBV11-2 and TRBJ1-6, is EAGVAQSPRYKIIEKRQSVAFWCNPISGHATLYWYQQILGQGPKLLIQFQNNGVVDDSQLPKDRFSAERLKGVDSTLKIQPAKLEDSAVYLCASRPEGAFYNSPLHFGNGTRLTVT.

The chain carries TRBV20-1 and TRBJ1-4; TRBD1 aligns across 8 bases. Per the germline V gene, CDR1 is DFQATT and CDR2 is SNEGSKA (reference sequence). This CDR3 is built from 13 residues. J was trimmed by 4 bases and V by 8 bases; bases with no gene match: 6. CDR3 amino acids: CSTGDRGNEKLFF. The CDR3 region has the DNA TGCAGTACTGGAGACAGGGGTAATGAAAAACTGTTTTTT.

This clonotype was found a few times. The chain links TRBV10-3 to TRBJ2-5; 9 nucleotides line up with TRBD1. Trimming removed 5 bases from V and 4 bases from J; junction bases left unmatched: 5. The germline CDR1 and CDR2 sequences are ENHRY and SYGVKD. The CDR3 is made up of 14 amino acids. CDR3 loop: CAISKTGGVETQYF. The CDR3 bases are TGTGCCATCAGTAAGACAGGGGGGGTAGAGACCCAGTACTTC.

The gene calls are TRBV19 and TRBJ2-5, with D unclear. Germline V gives CDR1 LNHDA, CDR2 SQIVND (reference sequence). V shed 3 bases and J shed 2 bases, with 7 bases lying between them. This CDR3 is 13 amino acids long. The CDR3 DNA is TGTGCCAGTAGTATCAGAGTTCAAGAGACCCAGTACTTC. It codes for CASSIRVQETQYF.

The chain has TRBV14 and TRBJ2-5, with 12 bases lining up with TRBD1. The germline V gene encodes CDR1 SGHDN and CDR2 FVKESK. This CDR3 is built from 15 residues. V shed 4 bases and J 5 bases; nucleotides not matched to a gene: 5. CDR3 in amino acids: CASSRDRGLVETQYF. The CDR3 DNA reads TGTGCCAGCAGCCGGGACAGGGGGCTTGTGGAGACCCAGTACTTC.